This TCR beta chain derives from a study of T cells in localized non-small cell lung cancer (dated by TCRdb to the early 2020s). Some background on the complete study: The study examined T cell repertoires in roughly 240 patients with early-stage NSCLC and compared tumors with uninvolved tumor-adjacent lungs. Of the NSCLC patients, 129 were male and 85 to 110 were female, and the mean age was about 69 years. The cohort consisted of approximately 220 treatment-naive NSCLC patients whose localized lung tumors had been resected.

At diagnosis, tumor, uninvolved tumor-adjacent lung and peripheral blood were collected and then preserved as a mix of FFPE and fresh-frozen material. For TCR repertoire profiling, blood samples were analyzed in the form of peripheral blood mononuclear cells. What the work shows at the level of the full study, not this receptor alone: Because the study design was exploratory, TCR variables were selected using unadjusted p-values without false-discovery rate correction. Of the top 100 tumor clones, a median of roughly 56 were detected in paired uninvolved adjacent lung; roughly 26 were also among that lung's top 100. Uninvolved tumor-adjacent lung showed the highest T cell clonality, higher than tumor, which suggests more focused antigenic responses in the uninvolved tumor-adjacent lung. Higher blood T cell density associated with longer overall survival, while higher adjacent-lung clonality associated with shorter survival. Because multi-region sequencing of the tumors was not done, intratumor heterogeneity could not be ruled out.

On this clone: Its target antigen remains unknown. The sample holds no much larger clone one base away, and base qualities are not on file.

The immunoSEQ Assay was used to sequence TCR beta CDR3 regions from DNA. Regarding the original processing steps: To compute T cell density, TCR beta template counts were normalized to usable DNA, which was estimated by amplifying housekeeping genes. Richness was estimated using the preseqR package, with extrapolation to 400,000 templates for PBMC samples and to 120,000 templates for tissue samples. Clonality was taken to be one minus Pielou's evenness. Tissue-enriched TCRs were identified by differential abundance testing using productive amino-acid clonotypes, minimum total count 5 and alpha 0.1. The Jaccard Index and the Morisita Overlap Index were used to measure how much the repertoires overlapped between compartments. GLIPH clustered TCR beta CDR3s with public tetramer-defined viral CDR3s; viral motifs required at least three viral sequences plus V-gene enrichment. TCRdb carries this immuneACCESS record with in-frame sequences only. Its versions omit some clonotypes, under half of them owing to an unresolved V gene in the studies checked, with the rest unexplained. V and J calls and clone size are copied from that table; D and trimming were computed from the DNA. This sample has about 59,000 clones in its table, and just over 90% of those were observed once. Nearly 20% of the sample rests with the top ten.

The CDR3 starts with the cysteine, ends with the phenylalanine, and has 15 residues. Only CDR3 DNA is held: 45 bases, read in frame from base 1. Relative to germline, V is 4 bases shorter and J is 0 bases shorter, with 12 bases between their ends. Reading the germline V gene gives CDR1 KGHSH and CDR2 LQKENI. This clonotype was sampled from a man aged 35 to 70 with stage I lung adenocarcinoma. This chain is built from TRBV18 and TRBJ1-2; TRBD1 is a possible D gene, resting on 5 matching bases. The sequencing here drew on peripheral blood, taken before any cancer treatment. The CDR3 protein is CASSLRDPSNYGYTF. The DNA reads TGTGCCAGCTCACTCCGGGACCCCTCTAACTATGGCTACACCTTC. Reference TRBV18 and TRBJ1-2 proteins supply the regions before and after the CDR3; the full variable domain is: NAGVMQNPRHLVRRRGQEARLRCSPMKGHSHVYWYRQLPEEGLKFMVYLQKENIIDESGMPKERFSAEFPKEGPSILRIQQVVRGDSAAYFCASSLRDPSNYGYTFGSGTRLTVV.